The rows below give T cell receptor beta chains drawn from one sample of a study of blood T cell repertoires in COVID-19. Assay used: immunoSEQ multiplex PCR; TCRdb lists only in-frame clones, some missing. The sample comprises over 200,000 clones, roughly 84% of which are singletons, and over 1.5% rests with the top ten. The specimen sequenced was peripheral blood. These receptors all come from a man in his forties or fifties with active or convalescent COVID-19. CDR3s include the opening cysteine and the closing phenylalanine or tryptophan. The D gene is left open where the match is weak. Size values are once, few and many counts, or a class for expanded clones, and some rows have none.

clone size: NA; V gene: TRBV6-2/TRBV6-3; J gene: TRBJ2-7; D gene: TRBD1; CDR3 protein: CASSQQGRVTSLSYEQYF; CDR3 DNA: TGTGCCAGCAGTCAACAGGGGCGGGTAACCAGCCTCTCCTACGAGCAGTACTTC
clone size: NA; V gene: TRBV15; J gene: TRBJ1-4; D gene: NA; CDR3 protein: CATSRDYARGEKLLF; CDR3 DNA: TGTGCCACCAGCAGAGATTATGCGCGGGGTGAAAAACTGCTTTTT
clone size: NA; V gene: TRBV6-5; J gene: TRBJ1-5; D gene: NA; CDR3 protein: CASRKGPGDQPQHF; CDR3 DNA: TGTGCCAGCAGAAAGGGTCCGGGGGATCAGCCCCAGCATTTT
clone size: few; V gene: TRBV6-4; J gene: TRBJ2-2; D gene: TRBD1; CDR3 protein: CASSPDRVPTGELFF; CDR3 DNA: TGTGCCAGCAGTCCGGACAGGGTGCCTACCGGGGAGCTGTTTTTT
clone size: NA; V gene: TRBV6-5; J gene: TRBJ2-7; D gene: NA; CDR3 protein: CASSPQGGWSYEQYF; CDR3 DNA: TGTGCCAGCAGCCCCCAAGGGGGATGGAGTTACGAGCAGTACTTC
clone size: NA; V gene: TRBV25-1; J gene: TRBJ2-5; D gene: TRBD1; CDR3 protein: CASSAGQGKETQYF; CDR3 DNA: TGTGCCAGCAGCGCCGGACAGGGGAAAGAGACCCAGTACTTC
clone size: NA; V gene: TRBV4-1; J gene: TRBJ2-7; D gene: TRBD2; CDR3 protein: CASSQDDRAHSGFSYEQYF; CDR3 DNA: TGCGCCAGCAGCCAAGATGACCGAGCTCATAGCGGGTTCTCCTACGAGCAGTACTTC
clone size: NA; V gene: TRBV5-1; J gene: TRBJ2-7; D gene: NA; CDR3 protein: CASSPSPYEQYF; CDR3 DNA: TGCGCCAGCAGCCCTTCCCCCTACGAGCAGTACTTC
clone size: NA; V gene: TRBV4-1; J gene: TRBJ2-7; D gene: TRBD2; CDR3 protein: CASSPGLAGAGEQYF; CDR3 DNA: TGCGCCAGCAGCCCGGGACTAGCGGGGGCTGGGGAGCAGTACTTC
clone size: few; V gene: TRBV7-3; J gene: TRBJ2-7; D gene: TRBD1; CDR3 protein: CASSFGQGTEQYF; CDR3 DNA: TGTGCCAGCAGTTTTGGACAGGGGACCGAGCAGTACTTC
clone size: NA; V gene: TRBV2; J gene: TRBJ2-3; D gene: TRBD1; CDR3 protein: CASSGQGRADTQYF; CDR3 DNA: TGTGCCAGCAGCGGACAGGGGAGGGCAGATACGCAGTATTTT
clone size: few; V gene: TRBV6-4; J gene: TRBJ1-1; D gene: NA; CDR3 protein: CASSALAENTEAFF; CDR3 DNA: TGTGCCAGCAGTGCCTTAGCTGAGAACACTGAAGCTTTCTTT
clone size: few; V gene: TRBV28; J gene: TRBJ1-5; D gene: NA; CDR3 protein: CASSLGGRGYQPQHF; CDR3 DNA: TGTGCCAGCAGTTTAGGAGGGCGGGGGTATCAGCCCCAGCATTTT
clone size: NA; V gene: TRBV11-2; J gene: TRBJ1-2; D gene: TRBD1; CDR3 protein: CASSLLPGQRYGYTF; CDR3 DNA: TGTGCCAGCAGCTTATTACCGGGACAGAGGTATGGCTACACCTTC
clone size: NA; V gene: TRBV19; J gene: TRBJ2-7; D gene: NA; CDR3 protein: CASSIHLAYEQYF; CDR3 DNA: TGTGCCAGTAGTATACACCTAGCCTACGAGCAGTACTTC
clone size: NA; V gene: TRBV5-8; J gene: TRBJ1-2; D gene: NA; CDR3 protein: CASSSEIGVGYTF; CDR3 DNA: TGTGCCAGCAGCTCAGAAATCGGGGTTGGCTACACCTTC
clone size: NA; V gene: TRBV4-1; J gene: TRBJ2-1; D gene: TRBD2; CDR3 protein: CASSQIAGGSSYNEQFF; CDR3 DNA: TGCGCCAGCAGCCAAATAGCGGGAGGGAGCTCCTACAATGAGCAGTTCTTC
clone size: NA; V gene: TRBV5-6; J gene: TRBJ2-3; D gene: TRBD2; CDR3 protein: CASSPTSGSNTDTQYF; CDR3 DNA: TGTGCCAGCAGCCCCACTAGCGGGAGTAACACAGATACGCAGTATTTT
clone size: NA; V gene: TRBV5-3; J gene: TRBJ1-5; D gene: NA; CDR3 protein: CARRQPRGQPQHF; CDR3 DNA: TGTGCCAGAAGACAGCCGAGGGGGCAGCCCCAGCATTTT
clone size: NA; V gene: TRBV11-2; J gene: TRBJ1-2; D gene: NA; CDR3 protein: CASSLRTAIGYTF; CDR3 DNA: TGTGCCAGCAGCTTAAGGACAGCGATTGGCTACACCTTC
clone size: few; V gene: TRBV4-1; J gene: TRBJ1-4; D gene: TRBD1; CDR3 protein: CASSPDRPDNEKLFF; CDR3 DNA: TGCGCCAGCAGCCCGGACAGGCCAGATAATGAAAAACTGTTTTTT
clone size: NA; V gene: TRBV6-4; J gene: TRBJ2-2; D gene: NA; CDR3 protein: CASSDVSGGELFF; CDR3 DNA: TGTGCCAGCAGTGACGTCTCGGGCGGGGAGCTGTTTTTT
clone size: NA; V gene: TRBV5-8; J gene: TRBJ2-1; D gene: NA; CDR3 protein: CASILTGTRSYNEQFF; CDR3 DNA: TGTGCCAGCATCCTCACAGGTACCCGCTCCTACAATGAGCAGTTCTTC
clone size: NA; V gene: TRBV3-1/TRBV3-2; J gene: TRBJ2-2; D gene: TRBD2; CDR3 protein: CASSQVSGGLTNTGELFF; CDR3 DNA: TGTGCCAGCAGCCAAGTTAGCGGGGGCCTTACCAACACCGGGGAGCTGTTTTTT
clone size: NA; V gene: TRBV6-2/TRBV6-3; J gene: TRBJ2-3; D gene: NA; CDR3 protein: CASSPGGIWDTQYF; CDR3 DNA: TGTGCCAGCAGTCCGGGCGGGATTTGGGATACGCAGTATTTT
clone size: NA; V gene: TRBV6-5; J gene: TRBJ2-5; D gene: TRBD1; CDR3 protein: CASSQLGTEETQYF; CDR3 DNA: TGTGCCAGCAGTCAACTAGGGACAGAAGAGACCCAGTACTTC
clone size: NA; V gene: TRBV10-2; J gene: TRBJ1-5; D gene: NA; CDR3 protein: CASRGEGTRPQHF; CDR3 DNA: TGCGCCAGCAGGGGGGAGGGTACTAGGCCCCAGCATTTT
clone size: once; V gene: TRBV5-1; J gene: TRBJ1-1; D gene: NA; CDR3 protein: CASSLAQMNTEAFF; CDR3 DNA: TGCGCCAGCAGCTTGGCACAGATGAACACTGAAGCTTTCTTT
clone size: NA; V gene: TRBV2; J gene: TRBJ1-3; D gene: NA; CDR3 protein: CASSGSGSGSGNTIYF; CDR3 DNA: TGTGCCAGCAGCGGTTCCGGGTCAGGGTCTGGAAACACCATATATTTT
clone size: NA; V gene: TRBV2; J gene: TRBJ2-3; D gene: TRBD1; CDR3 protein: CASSEGQGGTDTQYF; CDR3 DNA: TGTGCCAGCAGTGAGGGACAGGGAGGGACAGATACGCAGTATTTT
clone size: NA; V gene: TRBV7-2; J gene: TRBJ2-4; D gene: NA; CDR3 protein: CASSNVYGDWEGDIQYF; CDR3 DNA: TGTGCCAGCAGTAACGTCTATGGGGACTGGGAGGGGGACATTCAGTACTTC
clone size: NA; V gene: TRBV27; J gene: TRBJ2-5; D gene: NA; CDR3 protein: CASRPGNQETQYF; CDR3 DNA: TGTGCCAGCAGGCCCGGGAACCAAGAGACCCAGTACTTC
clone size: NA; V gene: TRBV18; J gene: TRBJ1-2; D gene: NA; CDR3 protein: CASQSIQGSYTF; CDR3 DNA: TGTGCCAGCCAATCTATTCAGGGCAGCTACACCTTC
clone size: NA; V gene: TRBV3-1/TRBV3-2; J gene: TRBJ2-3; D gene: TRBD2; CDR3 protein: CASSQGVAGGPRDTQYF; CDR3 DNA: TGTGCCAGCAGCCAAGGGGTAGCGGGGGGGCCGAGGGATACGCAGTATTTT
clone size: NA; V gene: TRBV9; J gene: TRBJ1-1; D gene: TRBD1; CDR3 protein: CASSSTTGVNTEAFF; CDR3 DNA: TGTGCCAGCAGCTCCACGACAGGGGTGAACACTGAAGCTTTCTTT
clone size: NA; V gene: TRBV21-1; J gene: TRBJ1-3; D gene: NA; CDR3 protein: CASSNTTGVDGNTIYF; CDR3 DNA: TGTGCCAGCAGCAATACGACAGGGGTGGACGGAAACACCATATATTTT
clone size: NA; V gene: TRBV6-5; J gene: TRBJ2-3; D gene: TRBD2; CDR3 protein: CASSYHRSGATDTQYF; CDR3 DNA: TGTGCCAGCAGTTACCACCGTAGCGGGGCCACAGATACGCAGTATTTT
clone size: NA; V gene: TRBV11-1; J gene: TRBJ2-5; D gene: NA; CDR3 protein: CASSLGSGVETQYF; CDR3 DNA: TGTGCCAGCAGCTTAGGTTCGGGGGTAGAGACCCAGTACTTC
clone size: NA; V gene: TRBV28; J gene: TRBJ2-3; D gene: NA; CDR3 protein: CASSLTGPDTQYF; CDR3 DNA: TGTGCCAGCAGTTTAACAGGGCCAGATACGCAGTATTTT
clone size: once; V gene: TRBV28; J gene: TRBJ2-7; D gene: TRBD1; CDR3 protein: CASSLYWGGQGLYEQYF; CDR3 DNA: TGTGCCAGCAGTTTATATTGGGGGGGACAGGGGCTCTACGAGCAGTACTTC
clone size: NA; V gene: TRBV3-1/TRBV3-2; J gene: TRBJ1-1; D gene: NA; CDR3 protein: CASSQVGRGDTEAFF; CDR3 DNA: TGTGCCAGCAGCCAAGTAGGCAGGGGAGACACTGAAGCTTTCTTT
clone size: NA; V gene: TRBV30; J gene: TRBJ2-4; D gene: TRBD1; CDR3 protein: CAWSSGTVFKNIQYF; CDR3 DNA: TGTGCCTGGAGTTCCGGGACAGTTTTTAAAAACATTCAGTACTTC
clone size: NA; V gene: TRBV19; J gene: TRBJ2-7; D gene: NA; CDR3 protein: CASSIPSYEQYF; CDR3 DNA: TGTGCCAGTAGTATACCGTCCTACGAGCAGTACTTC
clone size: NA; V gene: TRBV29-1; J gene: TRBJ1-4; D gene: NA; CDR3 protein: CSVHPSANEKLFF; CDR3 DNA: TGCAGCGTTCACCCAAGCGCTAATGAAAAACTGTTTTTT
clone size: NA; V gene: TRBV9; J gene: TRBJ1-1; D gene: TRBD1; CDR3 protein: CASSVQQGAMNTEAFF; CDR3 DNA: TGTGCCAGCAGCGTACAACAGGGGGCTATGAACACTGAAGCTTTCTTT
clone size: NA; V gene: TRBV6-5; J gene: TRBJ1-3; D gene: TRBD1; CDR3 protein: CASSTGLWKGNTIYF; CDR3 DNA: TGTGCCAGCTCGACAGGGCTATGGAAAGGAAACACCATATATTTT
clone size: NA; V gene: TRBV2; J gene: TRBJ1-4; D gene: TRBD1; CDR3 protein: CASSRGPNEKLFF; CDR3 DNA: TGTGCCAGTAGCAGGGGGCCAAATGAAAAACTGTTTTTT
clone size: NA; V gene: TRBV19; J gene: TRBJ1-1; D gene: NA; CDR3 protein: CASSEDGYTEAFF; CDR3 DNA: TGTGCCAGCTCCGAAGACGGGTACACTGAAGCTTTCTTT
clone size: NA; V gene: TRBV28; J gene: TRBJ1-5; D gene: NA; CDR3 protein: CASSGGLSNQPQHF; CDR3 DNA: TGTGCCAGCAGTGGAGGGTTGAGCAATCAGCCCCAGCATTTT
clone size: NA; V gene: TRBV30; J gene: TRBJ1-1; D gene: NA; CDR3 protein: CAWSAPAEGRNTEAFF; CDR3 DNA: TGTGCCTGGAGTGCGCCCGCGGAGGGTAGAAACACTGAAGCTTTCTTT
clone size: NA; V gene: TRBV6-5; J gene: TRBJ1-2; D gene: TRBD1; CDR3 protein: CASSYPGGYGYTF; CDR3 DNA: TGTGCCAGCAGTTACCCAGGGGGATATGGCTACACCTTC
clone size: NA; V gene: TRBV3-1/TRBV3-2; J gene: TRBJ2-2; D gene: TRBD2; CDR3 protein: CASSLGLAGTGELFF; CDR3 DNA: TGTGCCAGCAGTTTGGGACTAGCGGGAACCGGGGAGCTGTTTTTT